Following are 27 T cell receptor beta chains from one sample sequenced in a study of CD8 T cells in Susac syndrome. Reverse transcription used about 0.5 to 1 ug RNA and random hexamers. MiXCR, run by TCRdb on the immunoSEQ multiplex PCR reads, gives a single entry per CDR3 protein. The data show about 190,000 distinct CDR3 sequences, with 95% seen just once and about 0.15% held by the top ten. Material: CD8+ T cells from PBMCs. The receptors shown here come from a human donor with Susac syndrome.

V usage is TRBV20-1 and J usage is TRBJ2-3; the D call may be TRBD1 or TRBD2 (5 bases each). The CDR3 covers 15 residues. Germline values: CDR1 DFQATT, CDR2 SNEGSKA (reference sequence). Trimming left V 0 bases short and J 2 bases short, with 12 bases between. The CDR3 DNA sequence: TGCAGTGCTAGAGATGGGACGGAAATCACAGATACGCAGTATTTT. Translating gives CSARDGTEITDTQYF.

The chain combines TRBV6-5 with TRBJ2-5; 8 nucleotides align to TRBD1. In germline, CDR1 is MNHEY, CDR2 SVGAGI. This CDR3 region has 17 residues. J was trimmed by 7 bases and V by 2 bases; bases with no gene match: 15. The CDR3 bases are TGTGCCAGCAGTTACCCCGACGGGACAGGAGGAATGGGGACCCAGTACTTC. Protein product: CASSYPDGTGGMGTQYF.

The J gene is TRBJ2-1, the V gene TRBV28; 12 bases are shared with TRBD2. CDR1 and CDR2 from the germline V gene are MDHEN and SYDVKM. V lost 5 bases to trimming and J lost 8 bases; unmatched junction nucleotides: 13. The CDR3 spans 17 residues. In DNA form, the CDR3 reads TGTGCCAGCAGTCTTCCTGAACTAGCGGGGGGCGCGGATGAGCAGTTCTTC. Translated, it gives CASSLPELAGGADEQFF.

The chain joins TRBV15 to TRBJ1-4; maybe TRBD1 (5 bases). Trimming removed 1 base at V and 8 bases at J, with 11 bases between. The V gene's germline CDR1 is LNHNV and CDR2 YYDKDF (reference sequence). This CDR3 has 14 residues. CDR3 sequence (DNA): TGTGCCACCAGCAGAGGGGGCGACCGGGAAAAACTGTTTTTT. Protein: CATSRGGDREKLFF.

The chain uses TRBV29-1 and TRBJ1-2; D gene ambiguous. The CDR3 is 12 residues long. Trimming cost V 7 bases and J 0 bases, with 9 bases left between them. Germline V gene data show CDR1 as SQVTM and CDR2 as ANQGSEA. CDR3 nucleotide sequence: TGCAGCGACCGGGAGCCTAACTATGGCTACACCTTC. Translating gives CSDREPNYGYTF.

The rearrangement joins TRBV25-1 to TRBJ1-5; D perhaps matches TRBD1 (6 bases). The germline V and J ends were trimmed by 4 bases and 3 bases, with 16 bases remaining between them. Per the germline V gene, CDR1 is MGHDK and CDR2 is SYGVNS. This CDR3 has 16 amino acids. CDR3 in DNA: TGTGCCAGCAGTGGAGGGGGGTCTGTCTCCAATCAGCCCCAGCATTTT. Translation: CASSGGGSVSNQPQHF.

The genes are TRBV20-1 and TRBJ2-3; 7 bases are shared with TRBD2. The CDR3 consists of 15 residues. The trim removed 0 bases at V and 3 bases at J, leaving 6 bases unmatched. Germline V gene sequence: CDR1 DFQATT, CDR2 SNEGSKA (reference sequence). The CDR3 is CSARDRRELTDTQYF. The CDR3 coding sequence is TGCAGTGCTAGAGATCGGCGGGAGTTGACAGATACGCAGTATTTT.

J is TRBJ2-7 and V is TRBV11-1; D gene uncertain. The germline CDR1 and CDR2 sequences are SGHAT and FQDESV (reference sequence). Trimming removed 3 bases from V and 1 base from J, with 10 bases in between. This CDR3 has 14 residues. Written as DNA, the CDR3 is TGTGCCAGCAGCTTTCTTTACGGATCCTACGAGCAGTACTTC. Translated, it gives CASSFLYGSYEQYF.

This clonotype came up once. V is TRBV7-9 and J is TRBJ1-1; TRBD1 aligns across 7 bases. Losses at the gene ends were 1 base for V and 3 bases for J; bases not matched to a gene: 8. This CDR3 region has 16 residues. CDR1 SEHNR and CDR2 FQNEAQ come from the germline V gene (reference sequence). The CDR3, as DNA: TGTGCCAGCAGCTTAGTAGGGACAGCGGCGGACACTGAAGCTTTCTTT. Its translation is CASSLVGTAADTEAFF.

The chain uses TRBV20-1 and TRBJ2-3; TRBD2 is a possible D gene (5 bases). The CDR3 is 15 residues long. CDR1 and CDR2 from the germline V gene are DFQATT and SNEGSKA (reference sequence). Between the trimmed V and J ends, which lost 5 bases and 2 bases, there was a span of 17 bases. The CDR3 here is CSARSLRDNTDTQYF. CDR3 bases: TGCAGTGCTCGGTCACTCCGGGATAACACAGATACGCAGTATTTT.

The J gene is TRBJ2-3, the V gene TRBV13, with a tentative D call TRBD1 (5 bases). The CDR3 sequence is 15 residues long. Germline-derived CDR1 and CDR2 are PRHDT and FYEKMQ (reference sequence). V was clipped by 6 bases and J by 0 bases, with 13 bases between them. The CDR3 spells CASRGPGLSTDTQYF. In nucleotides, the CDR3 is TGTGCCAGCAGGGGGCCGGGTCTTAGCACAGATACGCAGTATTTT. Based on the CDR3 plus reference TRBV13 and TRBJ2-3, the full variable domain is AAGVIQSPRHLIKEKRETATLKCYPIPRHDTVYWYQQGPGQDPQFLISFYEKMQSDKGSIPDRFSAQQFSDYHSELNMSSLELGDSALYFCASRGPGLSTDTQYFGPGTRLTVL.

This clonotype was detected once. The J gene is TRBJ2-7, the V gene TRBV30, with TRBD2 identical over 9 bases. This CDR3 contains 14 residues. V dropped 6 bases and J dropped 1; count of bases not matched to a gene: 7. Germline V gene sequence: CDR1 GTSNPN, CDR2 SVGIG (reference sequence). The chain's CDR3 is CACDSGGGSYEQYF. CDR3 DNA sequence: TGTGCCTGTGATAGCGGGGGAGGTTCCTACGAGCAGTACTTC.

The V and J genes are TRBV23-1 and TRBJ1-4; perhaps TRBD1 as D (6 bases). TRBV23-1 qualifies as an ORF whose function is uncertain. This CDR3 region has 15 residues. V lost 11 bases and J 5 bases, leaving 21 bases between the germline ends. The CDR3 sequence: CAGYRDQGPNEKLFF. In DNA form, the CDR3 reads TGCGCCGGGTACCGGGACCAGGGGCCAAATGAAAAACTGTTTTTT.

The chain couples TRBV9 to TRBJ2-7; 9 bases line up with TRBD2. V dropped 0 bases and J dropped 3; count of bases not matched to a gene: 7. Germline-derived CDR1 and CDR2 are SGDLS and YYNGEE. The length of the CDR3 is 16 residues. In DNA form, the CDR3 reads TGTGCCAGCAGCGTAGGCGGGGGGGCGGCGTTCTACGAGCAGTACTTC. It encodes CASSVGGGAAFYEQYF.

This clonotype was picked up one time. The chain combines TRBV6-5 with TRBJ2-7; D perhaps matches TRBD1 (7 bases). Trimming cost V 1 base and J 3 bases, with 10 bases left between them. CDR3 length: 14 residues. The germline V gene encodes CDR1 MNHEY and CDR2 SVGAGI. The CDR3 loop is CASSYLQGGYEQYF. For the CDR3, the DNA is TGTGCCAGCAGTTACTTGCAGGGGGGCTACGAGCAGTACTTC.

The table lists this clonotype with a few counts. The chain couples TRBV20-1 to TRBJ1-1; TRBD1 matches at 8 bases. This CDR3 is built from 13 residues. J gave up 4 bases and V 5 bases, and 6 bases lay outside the gene matches. Germline values: CDR1 DFQATT, CDR2 SNEGSKA (reference sequence). The CDR3 DNA follows: TGCAGTGCTTTGCAGGGGGCCGGCACTGAAGCTTTCTTT. The encoded protein is CSALQGAGTEAFF.

V is TRBV6-5 and J is TRBJ2-1; 14 nucleotides match TRBD2. Germline values: CDR1 MNHEY, CDR2 SVGAGI. The length of the CDR3 is 18 residues. Losses at the gene ends were 2 bases for V and 7 bases for J; bases not matched to a gene: 10. For the CDR3, the DNA is TGTGCCAGCAGTTACGATCAAACCGGGACTAGCGGGAGAAATGAGCAGTTCTTC. Translating gives CASSYDQTGTSGRNEQFF.

This chain links TRBV7-9 with TRBJ1-5; 10 positions agree with TRBD1. Germline V CDR1 and CDR2: SEHNR, FQNEAQ (reference sequence). The CDR3 is made up of 13 amino acids. With V trimmed by 5 bases and J by 5 bases, 0 bases remained unmatched. The CDR3 bases are TGTGCCAGCAGCGGACAGGGGGATCAGCCCCAGCATTTT. It codes for CASSGQGDQPQHF.

The chain uses TRBV27 and TRBJ2-2, with no clear D. Trimming removed 3 bases from V and 7 bases from J, with 6 bases in between. The CDR3 consists of 12 residues. Germline CDR1 reads MNHEY; CDR2 reads SMNVEV (reference sequence). CDR3 coding DNA: TGTGCCAGCAGTTTTAGGAGCGGGGAGCTGTTTTTT. Translation gives CASSFRSGELFF.

The J gene is TRBJ1-5, the V gene TRBV20-1; D may be TRBD1 (5 bases). This CDR3 contains 12 residues. With 6 bases removed from V and 6 bases from J, the gap between germline ends came to 12 bases. Germline-derived CDR1 and CDR2 are DFQATT and SNEGSKA (reference sequence). The DNA for the CDR3 is TGCAGTGCGGTTGAGGGGACTCAGCCCCAGCATTTT. Amino acids: CSAVEGTQPQHF.

The chain recombines TRBV7-9 with TRBJ1-1, with a tentative D call TRBD1 (5 bases). CDR1 and CDR2 from the germline V gene are SEHNR and FQNEAQ (reference sequence). Trimming cost V 5 bases and J 1 base, with 5 bases left between them. The CDR3 has 12 residues. CDR3 coding DNA: TGTGCCAGCAGCGGGGCGAACACTGAAGCTTTCTTT. Its protein product is CASSGANTEAFF.

The rearrangement joins TRBV5-1 to TRBJ2-7; TRBD1 matches at 11 bases. V shed 5 bases, J shed 3 bases, and the junction held 7 bases outside the gene matches. Looked up from germline, CDR1 is SGHRS and CDR2 is YFSETQ. CDR3 size: 15 residues. This CDR3 is CASSHGTGGYYEQYF. For the CDR3, the DNA is TGCGCCAGCAGTCATGGGACAGGGGGATACTACGAGCAGTACTTC.

V is TRBV7-2 and J is TRBJ2-7; D is ambiguous. The V and J ends lost 3 bases and 3 bases respectively, with 12 bases between them. This CDR3 is built from 14 residues. CDR1 and CDR2 (germline): SGHTA, FQGNSA. The CDR3 DNA sequence: TGTGCCAGCAGCTTCGGGCCCATCCTCTACGAGCAGTACTTC. It specifies CASSFGPILYEQYF.

This chain uses TRBV12-3 or TRBV12-4 with TRBJ2-1; 14 nucleotides agree with TRBD2. This CDR3 spans 15 amino acids. Trimming took 10 bases from V and 6 from J; bases not matched to a gene: 8. The CDR3 reads CATTTGTSGGNEQFF. CDR3 bases: TGTGCCACCACAACCGGGACTAGCGGGGGCAATGAGCAGTTCTTC.

V and J are TRBV7-9 and TRBJ2-2; 7 bases fit TRBD2. This CDR3 comprises 14 residues. Trimming at V came to 0 bases and at J to 5 bases, leaving 0 bases not matched to a gene. Germline V gene sequence: CDR1 SEHNR, CDR2 FQNEAQ (reference sequence). CDR3 in DNA: TGTGCCAGCAGCTTAGCCGGGGGGACCGGGGAGCTGTTTTTT. Translated: CASSLAGGTGELFF.

This chain uses TRBV7-3 with TRBJ1-1; D unclear. The CDR3 covers 13 residues. Germline-derived CDR1 and CDR2 are SGHTA and FQGTGA. V gave up 5 bases and J gave up 8 bases, with 15 bases separating them. CDR3 in DNA: TGTGCCAGCAGCCAAACCCTTCGAGGAGAAGCTTTCTTT. Its translation is CASSQTLRGEAFF. Based on the CDR3 plus reference TRBV7-3 and TRBJ1-1, the full variable domain is GAGVSQTPSNKVTEKGKYVELRCDPISGHTALYWYRQSLGQGPEFLIYFQGTGAADDSGLPNDRFFAVRPEGSVSTLKIQRTERGDSAVYLCASSQTLRGEAFFGQGTRLTVV.

The rearrangement joins TRBV15 to TRBJ1-5; TRBD1 is a possible D gene (5 bases). The germline V gene has CDR1 LNHNV and CDR2 YYDKDF (reference sequence). V was shortened by 5 bases and J by 10 bases, with 12 bases between the two germline ends. The CDR3 runs to 12 residues. The CDR3 sequence is CATSFRQSPQHF. CDR3 DNA sequence: TGTGCCACCAGCTTCCGACAGAGCCCCCAGCATTTT.